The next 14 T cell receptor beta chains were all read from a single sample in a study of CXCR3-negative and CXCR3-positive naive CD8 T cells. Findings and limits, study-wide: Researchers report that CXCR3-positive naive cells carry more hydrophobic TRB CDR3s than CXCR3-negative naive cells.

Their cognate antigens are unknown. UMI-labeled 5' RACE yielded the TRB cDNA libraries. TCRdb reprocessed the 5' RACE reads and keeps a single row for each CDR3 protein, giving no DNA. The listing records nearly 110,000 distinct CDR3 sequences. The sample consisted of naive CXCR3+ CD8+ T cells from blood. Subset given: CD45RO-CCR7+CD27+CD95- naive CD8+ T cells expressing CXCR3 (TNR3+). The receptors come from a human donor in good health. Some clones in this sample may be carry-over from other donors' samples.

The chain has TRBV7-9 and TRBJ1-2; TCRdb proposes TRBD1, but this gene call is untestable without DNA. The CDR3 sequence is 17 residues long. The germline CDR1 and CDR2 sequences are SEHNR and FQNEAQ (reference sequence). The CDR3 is CASSSSTDRGGRDGYTF.

The CDR3 sequence is CASSLAGNIQYF. This sequence joins TRBV7-2 and TRBJ2-4. From germline, CDR1 is SGHTA and CDR2 FQGNSA. This CDR3 spans 12 amino acids.

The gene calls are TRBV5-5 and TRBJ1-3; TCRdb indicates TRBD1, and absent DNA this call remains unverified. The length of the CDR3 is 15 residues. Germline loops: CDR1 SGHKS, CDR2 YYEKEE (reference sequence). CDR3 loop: CASSQAGQSGNTIYF.

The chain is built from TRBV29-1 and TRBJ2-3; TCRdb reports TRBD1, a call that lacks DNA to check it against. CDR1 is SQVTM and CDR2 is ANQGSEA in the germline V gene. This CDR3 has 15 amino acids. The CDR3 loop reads CSAPPVGQPRDTQYF.

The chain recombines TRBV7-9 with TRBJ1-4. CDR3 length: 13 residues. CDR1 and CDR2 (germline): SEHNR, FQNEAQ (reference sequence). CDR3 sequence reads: CASSWDVDEKLFF.

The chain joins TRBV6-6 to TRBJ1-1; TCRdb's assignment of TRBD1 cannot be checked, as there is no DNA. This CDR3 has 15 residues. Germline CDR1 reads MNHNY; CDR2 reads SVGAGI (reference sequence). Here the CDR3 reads CASSWSRAKNTEAFF.

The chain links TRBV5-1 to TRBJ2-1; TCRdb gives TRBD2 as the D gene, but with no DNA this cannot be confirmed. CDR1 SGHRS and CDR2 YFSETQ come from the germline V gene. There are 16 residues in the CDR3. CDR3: CASTASRSGAGDEQFF.

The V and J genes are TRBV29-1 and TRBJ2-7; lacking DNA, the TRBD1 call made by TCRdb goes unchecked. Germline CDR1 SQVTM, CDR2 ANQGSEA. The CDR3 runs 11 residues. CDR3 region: CSATGAYEQYF.

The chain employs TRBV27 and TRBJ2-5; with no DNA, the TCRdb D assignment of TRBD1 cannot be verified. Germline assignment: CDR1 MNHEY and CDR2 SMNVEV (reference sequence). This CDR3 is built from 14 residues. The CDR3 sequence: CASSILGTEETQYF.

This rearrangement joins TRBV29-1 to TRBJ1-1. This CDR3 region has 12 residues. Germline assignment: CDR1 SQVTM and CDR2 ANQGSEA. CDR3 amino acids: CSVVAENTEAFF.

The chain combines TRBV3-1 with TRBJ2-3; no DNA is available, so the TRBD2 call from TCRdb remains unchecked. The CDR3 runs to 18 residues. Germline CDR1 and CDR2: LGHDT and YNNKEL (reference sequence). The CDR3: CASSPSSLAGGSTDTQYF.

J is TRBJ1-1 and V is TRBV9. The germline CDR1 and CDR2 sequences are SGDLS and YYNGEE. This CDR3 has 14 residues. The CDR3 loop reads CASSPNGLNTEAFF.

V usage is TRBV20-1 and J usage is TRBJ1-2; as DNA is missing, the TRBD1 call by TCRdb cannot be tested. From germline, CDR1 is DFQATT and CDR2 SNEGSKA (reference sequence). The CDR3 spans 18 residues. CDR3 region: CSARVPGGPSPPNYGYTF.

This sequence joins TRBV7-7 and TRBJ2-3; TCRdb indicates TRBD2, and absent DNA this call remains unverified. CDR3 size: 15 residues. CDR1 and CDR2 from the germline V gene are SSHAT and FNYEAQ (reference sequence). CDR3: CASRERGVSTDTQYF.